This T cell receptor beta chain derives from a study of PD-1 blockade in classical Hodgkin lymphoma. Notes on the study in general: It was reported that newly diagnosed patients had less baseline TCR diversity than healthy donors. CD4+ TCR diversity climbed significantly by C4D1, unlike CD8+ TCR diversity. Complete responders' baseline diversity resembled that of newly diagnosed patients.

Notes on this clone: Its antigen remains unidentified.

Every patient experienced relapse after autologous stem cell transplantation, and brentuximab vedotin exposure varied. Isolation of CD8+ T cells from thawed PBMCs used magnetic negative selection. Germline V gene sequence: CDR1 SEHNR, CDR2 FQNEAQ (reference sequence). The CDR3 is 14 amino acids. Here immunoSEQ multiplex PCR was the method, and the copy in TCRdb shows in-frame clones only, minus some. The sample has about 27,000 clones, just over 85% seen once; the top ten hold more than 6.5%. Sequenced material: CD8+ T cells from blood, taken at baseline. The receptor's source is a human donor with classical Hodgkin lymphoma. This chain uses TRBV7-9 with TRBJ2-5; TRBD2 agrees at 11 bases. The assigned J gene may be wrong: the sequence end matches TRBJ2-7 better. The CDR3: CASSKTSGNYEQYF. CDR3 in DNA: TGTGCCAGCAGCAAGACTAGCGGGAACTACGAGCAGTACTTC.